The 8 T cell receptor beta chains in this list originate from one sample, sequenced in a study of blood T cell repertoires in COVID-19. This table comes from immunoSEQ multiplex PCR, and its TCRdb copy is limited to in-frame clones, with some not included. The sample contains around 80,000 clones, about 87% of which appear only once. Sequences were obtained from peripheral blood. The receptors shown here come from a human donor in a cohort sampled during active COVID-19.

The chain has TRBV13 and TRBJ2-4; possibly TRBD2 for D (6 bases). The length of the CDR3 is 16 residues. Trimming took 7 bases from V and 1 from J, leaving 17 bases between them. Germline V lookup: CDR1 PRHDT, CDR2 FYEKMQ (reference sequence). CDR3 coding DNA: TGTGCCAGCATGTCCGGTGCAGGGAGGGCCAAAAACATTCAGTACTTC. Its protein product is CASMSGAGRAKNIQYF.

J is TRBJ2-7 and V is TRBV5-1; TRBD2 might be the D (5 bases). V was cut by 0 bases and J by 1 base, with 11 bases left in between. Germline V gives CDR1 SGHRS, CDR2 YFSETQ. The CDR3 length is 15 residues. The CDR3 protein is CASSLAGSSSYEQYF. DNA of the CDR3: TGCGCCAGCAGCTTGGCTGGGAGTTCGTCCTACGAGCAGTACTTC.

The gene calls are TRBV7-3 and TRBJ1-1, with 8 bases fitting TRBD1. The CDR3 is made up of 14 amino acids. The ends lost 4 bases at V and 5 bases at J; junction bases unmatched: 6. Germline CDR1 SGHTA, CDR2 FQGTGA. The CDR3 nucleotides read TGTGCCAGCAGCTCAGGGGGCCGGTCGACTGAAGCTTTCTTT. It codes for CASSSGGRSTEAFF. The full variable domain, completed using reference TRBV7-3 and TRBJ1-1, is GAGVSQTPSNKVTEKGKYVELRCDPISGHTALYWYRQSLGQGPEFLIYFQGTGAADDSGLPNDRFFAVRPEGSVSTLKIQRTERGDSAVYLCASSSGGRSTEAFFGQGTRLTVV.

This rearrangement joins TRBV19 to TRBJ2-5, with a weak D call TRBD1 (7 bases). Trimming cost V 3 bases and J 4 bases, with 9 bases left between them. This CDR3 is built from 13 residues. Germline V CDR1 and CDR2: LNHDA, SQIVND (reference sequence). The CDR3 reads CASSIQGGETQYF. As DNA, the CDR3 is TGTGCCAGTAGTATTCAGGGGGGAGAGACCCAGTACTTC.

The chain couples TRBV19 to TRBJ1-5, with 8 bases identical to TRBD1. With V trimmed by 3 bases and J by 4 bases, 5 bases remained unmatched. The CDR3 totals 15 residues. The germline CDR1 and CDR2 sequences are LNHDA and SQIVND (reference sequence). The CDR3 nucleotides read TGTGCCAGTAGTATGACAGGGGCGAGGAATCAGCCCCAGCATTTT. Protein product: CASSMTGARNQPQHF.

The chain employs TRBV14 and TRBJ2-5; D gene unclear. This CDR3 comprises 13 residues. The germline CDR1 and CDR2 sequences are SGHDN and FVKESK. V was trimmed by 4 bases and J by 0 bases, leaving 6 bases between them. CDR3 in DNA: TGTGCCAGCAGCCTCCAGGACCAAGAGACCCAGTACTTC. This sequence encodes CASSLQDQETQYF.

This clone showed up just once. The chain combines TRBV7-8 with TRBJ1-4, with TRBD1 identical over 7 bases. The CDR3 has 16 amino acids. CDR1 is SGHVS and CDR2 is FQNEAQ in the germline V gene. J lost 5 bases, V lost 1 base, and 7 bases had no gene match. The CDR3: CASSLVLGTDNEKLFF. As DNA, the CDR3 is TGTGCCAGCAGCTTAGTTTTAGGGACAGACAATGAAAAACTGTTTTTT.

V gene TRBV12-3 or TRBV12-4 combines with J gene TRBJ2-1, with D unclear. The germline V and J ends were trimmed by 3 bases and 4 bases, with 7 bases remaining between them. The length of the CDR3 is 13 residues. CDR3 residues: CASSFDGYNEQFF. For the CDR3, the DNA is TGTGCCAGCAGTTTCGACGGGTACAATGAGCAGTTCTTC.